This T cell receptor (beta chain) was observed in a study of CD8 T cells in ankylosing spondylitis. V shed 2 bases and J shed 7 bases, with 12 bases lying between them. CDR1 and CDR2 (germline): SGHTA, FQGNSA. This CDR3 has 14 residues. Quantitative 5'-RACE with molecular barcodes generated TCR beta libraries. TCRdb reprocessed the 5' RACE reads with MiXCR, giving one entry per CDR3 protein. The sample consists of under 250,000 distinct CDR3 sequences, 6% to 8.5% of them appearing once. This clonotype was recorded many times. Its matching antigen is unknown. Study-level findings and limits: Clones tied to disease were said to be significantly enriched in matched ankylosing spondylitis synovial fluid. Earlier authors reported some of these motif variants in reactive arthritis synovial fluid and blood. A TCR beta motif of eight or nine highly homologous variants seemed to mark ankylosing spondylitis blood.

This chain joins TRBV7-2 and TRBJ2-1; TRBD2 is a possible D gene (6 bases). The clonotype was recovered from a male donor with ankylosing spondylitis. The sample comprised blood, either unsorted or a sorted T cell fraction (not recorded which). CDR3 sequence (DNA): TGTGCCAGCAGCTTAACCTCCGGGACTAATGAGCAGTTCTTC. It translates to CASSLTSGTNEQFF.